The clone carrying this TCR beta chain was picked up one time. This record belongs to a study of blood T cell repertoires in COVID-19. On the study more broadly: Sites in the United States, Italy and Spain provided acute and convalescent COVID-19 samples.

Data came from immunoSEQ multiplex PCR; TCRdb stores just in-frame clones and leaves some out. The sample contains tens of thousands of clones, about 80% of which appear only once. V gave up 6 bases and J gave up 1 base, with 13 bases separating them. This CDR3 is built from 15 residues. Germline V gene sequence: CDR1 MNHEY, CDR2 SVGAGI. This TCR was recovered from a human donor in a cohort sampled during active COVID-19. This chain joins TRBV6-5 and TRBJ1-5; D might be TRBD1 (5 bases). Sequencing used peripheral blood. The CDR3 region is CASRSTVRSNQPQHF. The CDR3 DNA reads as TGTGCCAGCAGATCGACAGTAAGGAGCAATCAGCCCCAGCATTTT.